This entry features one T cell receptor beta chain sequence. Its specificity is not known. Per germline, CDR1 SGDLS and CDR2 YYNGEE. The V end lost 2 bases, the J end lost 0 bases, and 9 bases lay between the germline ends. This CDR3 region has 16 residues. CD45RO-negative, CCR7-positively selected cells formed the naive CD8 fraction, excluding terminally differentiated effector memory CD45RA+ cells. Assay execution proceeded at the deep level. Assay: immunoSEQ multiplex PCR; the TCRdb copy retains only in-frame clones and omits some. The table shows approximately 2,000,000 clones, with around 95% occurring only once. These data are taken from a study of shared clonotypes between healthy human individuals. Study at large: The composition of the donors was a couple of women and a few men aged 18 to 49. The study's findings and limits: For naive CD4 cells, approximately 4.7% of clonotypes were shared across a few donors. Naive subsets typically showed greater estimated richness than memory subsets.

What was sequenced was naive CD8+ T cells from PBMCs. The V call is TRBV9, the J call TRBJ2-6; no clear D gene. This TCR derives from a man aged 18 to 30 in good health. Some clones in this sample may be carry-over from other donors' samples. The CDR3 nucleotides read TGTGCCAGCAGCGTGGTCATCAGCTCTGGGGCCAACGTCCTGACTTTC. Encoded protein: CASSVVISSGANVLTF.